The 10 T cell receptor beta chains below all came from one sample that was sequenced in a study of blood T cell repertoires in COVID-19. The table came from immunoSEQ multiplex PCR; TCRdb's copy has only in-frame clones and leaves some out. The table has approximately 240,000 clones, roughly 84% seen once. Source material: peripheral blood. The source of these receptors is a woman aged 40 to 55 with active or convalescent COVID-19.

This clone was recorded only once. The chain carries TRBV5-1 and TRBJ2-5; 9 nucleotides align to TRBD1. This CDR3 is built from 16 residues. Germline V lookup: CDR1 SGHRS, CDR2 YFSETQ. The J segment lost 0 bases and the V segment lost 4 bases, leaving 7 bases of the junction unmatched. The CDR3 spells CASSTGGTGYQETQYF. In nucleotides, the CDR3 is TGCGCCAGCAGCACTGGGGGGACAGGGTACCAAGAGACCCAGTACTTC.

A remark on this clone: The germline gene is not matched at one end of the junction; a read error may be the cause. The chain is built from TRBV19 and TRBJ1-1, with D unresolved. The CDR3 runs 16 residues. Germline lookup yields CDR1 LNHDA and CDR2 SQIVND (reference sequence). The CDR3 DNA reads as TGTGCCAGTAGTATAGATTTCGGGGAGTGGAGCACTGAAACTTTCTTT. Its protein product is CASSIDFGEWSTETFF.

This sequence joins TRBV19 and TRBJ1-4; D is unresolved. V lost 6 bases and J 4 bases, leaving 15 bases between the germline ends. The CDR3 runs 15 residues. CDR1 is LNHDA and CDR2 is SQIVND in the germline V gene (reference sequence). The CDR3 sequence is CASRPRWAINEKLFF. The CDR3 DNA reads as TGTGCCAGTAGACCCAGGTGGGCGATTAATGAAAAACTGTTTTTT.

CDR3 in DNA: TGTGCCAGCAGCCAAACTTCGAATGAAAAACTGTTTTTT. The encoded protein is CASSQTSNEKLFF. The V call is TRBV3-1 (or the pseudogene TRBV3-2), the J call TRBJ1-4; D not certain. V dropped 2 bases and J dropped 5 bases, with 6 bases sitting between them. CDR3 length equals 13 residues. Germline CDR1 LGHDT, CDR2 YNNKEL (reference sequence).

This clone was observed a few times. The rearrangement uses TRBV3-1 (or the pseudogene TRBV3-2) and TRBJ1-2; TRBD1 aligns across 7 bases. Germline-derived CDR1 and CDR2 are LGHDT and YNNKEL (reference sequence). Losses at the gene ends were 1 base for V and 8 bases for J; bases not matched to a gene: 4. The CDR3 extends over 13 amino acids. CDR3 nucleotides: TGTGCCAGCAGCCAAGCTTCAGGGGGAGGCTACACCTTC. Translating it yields CASSQASGGGYTF.

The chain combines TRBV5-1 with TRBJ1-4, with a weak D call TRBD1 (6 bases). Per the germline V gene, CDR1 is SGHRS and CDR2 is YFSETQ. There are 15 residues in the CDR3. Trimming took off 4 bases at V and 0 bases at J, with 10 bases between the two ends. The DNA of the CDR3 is TGCGCCAGCAGCCTCACAGGGCCAACTAATGAAAAACTGTTTTTT. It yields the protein CASSLTGPTNEKLFF.

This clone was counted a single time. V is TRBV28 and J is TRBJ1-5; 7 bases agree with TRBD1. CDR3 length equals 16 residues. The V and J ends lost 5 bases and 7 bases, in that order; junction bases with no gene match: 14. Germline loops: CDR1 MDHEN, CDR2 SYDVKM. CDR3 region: CASSPLHRGRGQPQHF. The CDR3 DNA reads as TGTGCCAGCAGTCCATTACACAGGGGTCGGGGACAGCCCCAGCATTTT.

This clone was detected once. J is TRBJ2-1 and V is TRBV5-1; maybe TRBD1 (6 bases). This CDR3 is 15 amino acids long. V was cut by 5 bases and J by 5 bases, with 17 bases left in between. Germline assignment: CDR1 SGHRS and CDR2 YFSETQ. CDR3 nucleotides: TGCGCCAGCAGGGAACAGGGTTATCTTAACAATGAGCAGTTCTTC. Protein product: CASREQGYLNNEQFF.

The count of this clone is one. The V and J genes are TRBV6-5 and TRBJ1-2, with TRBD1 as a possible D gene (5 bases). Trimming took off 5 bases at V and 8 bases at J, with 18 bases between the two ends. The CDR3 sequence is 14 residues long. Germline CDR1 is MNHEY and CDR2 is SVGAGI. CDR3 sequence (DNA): TGTGCCAGCAGTACGTCCGGGGGTGGCGGCGGCTACACCTTC. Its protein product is CASSTSGGGGGYTF.

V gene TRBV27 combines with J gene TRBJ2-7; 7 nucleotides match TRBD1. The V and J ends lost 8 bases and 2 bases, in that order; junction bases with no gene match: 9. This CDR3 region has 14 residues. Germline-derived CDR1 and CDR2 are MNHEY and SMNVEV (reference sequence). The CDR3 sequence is CASATPGTAYEQYF. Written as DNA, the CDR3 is TGTGCCAGCGCGACCCCCGGGACAGCCTACGAGCAGTACTTC.